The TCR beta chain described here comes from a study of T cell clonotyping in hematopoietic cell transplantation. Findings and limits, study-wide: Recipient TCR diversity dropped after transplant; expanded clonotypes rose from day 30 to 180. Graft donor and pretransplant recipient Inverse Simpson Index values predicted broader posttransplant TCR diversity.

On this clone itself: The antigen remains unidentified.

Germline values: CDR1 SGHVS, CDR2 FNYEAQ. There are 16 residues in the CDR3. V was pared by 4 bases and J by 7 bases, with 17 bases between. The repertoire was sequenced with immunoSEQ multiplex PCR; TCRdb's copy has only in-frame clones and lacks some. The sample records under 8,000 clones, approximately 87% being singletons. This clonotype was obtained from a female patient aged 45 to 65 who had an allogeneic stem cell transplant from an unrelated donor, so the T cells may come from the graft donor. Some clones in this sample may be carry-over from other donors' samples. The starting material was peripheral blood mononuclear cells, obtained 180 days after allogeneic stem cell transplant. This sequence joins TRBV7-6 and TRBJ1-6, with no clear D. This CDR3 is CASSSENGETNSPLHF. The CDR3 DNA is TGTGCCAGCAGCTCCGAGAACGGGGAAACCAATTCACCCCTCCACTTT.